This paragraph covers one TCR beta chain sequence. The antigen remains unidentified. The sample originates from a study of blood T cells in healthy people across ages. The germline V gene encodes CDR1 SGHAT and CDR2 FQNNGV. The CDR3 is 14 amino acids. V was shortened by 5 bases and J by 1 base, with 11 bases between the two germline ends. Study findings and constraints: There was no known CMV status for donors, so expanded clonotype changes were possibly confounded.

With a J-beta primer mix and a sample-barcoded 5' primer, a second PCR ran about 7 to 11 cycles. A template-switch adaptor containing 12 random nucleotides labeled each cDNA molecule. In TCRdb, the 5' RACE reads were re-called with MiXCR into one record per CDR3 protein. The sample records around 870,000 distinct CDR3 sequences, more than 25% being singletons. Peripheral blood from each donor was collected in a volume of roughly 9.8 milliliters. Every sample had a minimum of 6 million PBMCs isolated. The gene calls are TRBV11-2 and TRBJ2-5; a weak D match, TRBD2 (5 bases). The clonotype originates from a woman older than 75 in good health. Sequencing was carried out using blood. The CDR3: CASSPGSFQETQYF. DNA of the CDR3: TGTGCCAGCAGCCCGGGGTCGTTCCAAGAGACCCAGTACTTC.